These 30 T cell receptor beta chains came from one sample sequenced in a study of human T cells and chemical hapten exposure. One entry per CDR3 protein results from TCRdb running MiXCR on the RACE reads. The sample gives 85,000 to 95,000 distinct CDR3 sequences, approximately 10% of which show up once; around 2.1% is in the top ten. Sample time point: patch test 2, 6 weeks after DPC sensitization. The treatment: therapeutic diphenylcyclopropenone sensitization with weekly scalp DPC. The sample consisted of whole blood, taken in connection with sensitization to the hapten diphenylcyclopropenone (DPC). These receptors were collected from a man aged 40-50 years with alopecia areata. Some clones in this sample may be carry-over from other donors' samples.

This clonotype was picked up many times. This chain connects TRBV4-3 to TRBJ2-3; a weak D match, TRBD1 (5 bases). Trimming removed 1 base from V and 8 bases from J, with 19 bases in between. The CDR3 contains 16 residues. Germline V lookup: CDR1 LGHNA, CDR2 YSLEER. CDR3 amino acids: CASSQVSTGQGATQYF. The CDR3 DNA reads TGCGCCAGCAGCCAAGTTTCTACAGGCCAAGGTGCTACGCAGTATTTT.

This clonotype has a single count. The genes are TRBV12-3 or TRBV12-4 and TRBJ2-1; D remains ambiguous. Trimming cost V 4 bases and J 13 bases, with 20 bases left between them. The CDR3 covers 14 residues. CDR3 amino acids: CASSSRGSPLGQFF. The DNA for the CDR3 is TGTGCCAGCAGTTCCCGCGGCTCACCGTTGGGCCAGTTCTTC.

This clonotype was picked up a small number of times. The chain recombines TRBV6-2 or TRBV6-3 with TRBJ2-1; possible D gene TRBD2, 5 bases. The V gene lost 0 bases and the J gene lost 2 bases, with 8 bases spanning the gap. Germline CDR1 is MNHEY and CDR2 is SVGEGT. The CDR3 is 15 amino acids. The CDR3 is CASSYSQRPYNEQFF. CDR3 coding DNA: TGTGCCAGCAGTTACTCCCAGCGGCCCTACAATGAGCAGTTCTTC.

This rearrangement joins TRBV9 to TRBJ1-3; unclear D gene. V shed 4 bases and J shed 2 bases, with 16 bases lying between them. CDR1 is SGDLS and CDR2 is YYNGEE in the germline V gene. The CDR3 spans 16 residues. The CDR3 region has the DNA TGTGCCAGCAGCCCCTTGCGGGAAAAGGCTGGAAACACCATATATTTT. Translating it yields CASSPLREKAGNTIYF.

This clonotype was counted many times. The V gene is TRBV18, the J gene TRBJ1-1; the D is unclear. CDR1 is KGHSH and CDR2 is LQKENI in the germline V gene. The V end lost 1 base, the J end lost 1 base, and 16 bases lay between the germline ends. The CDR3 contains 17 residues. The CDR3 bases are TGTGCCAGCTCACCACATGAACTTCAAGGACCGAACACTGAAGCTTTCTTT. Translating it yields CASSPHELQGPNTEAFF.

This clonotype was recorded a few times. This chain links TRBV29-1 with TRBJ2-7; TRBD2 matches at 7 bases. This CDR3 spans 15 amino acids. Germline CDR1 and CDR2: SQVTM and ANQGSEA. The J segment lost 3 bases and the V segment lost 1 base, leaving 9 bases of the junction unmatched. CDR3 in DNA: TGCAGCGTTGAAGTATGGCCGGGAGGATTCTACGAGCAGTACTTC. Its translation is CSVEVWPGGFYEQYF.

The rearrangement uses TRBV12-3 or TRBV12-4 and TRBJ2-7; no clear D gene. The germline V and J ends were trimmed by 5 bases and 2 bases, with 10 bases remaining between them. This CDR3 is built from 13 residues. In DNA, the CDR3 is TGTGCCAGCAGTAAGAACACCCCCTACGAGCAGTACTTC. Protein: CASSKNTPYEQYF.

The sample holds a few counts of this clonotype. The gene calls are TRBV6-5 and TRBJ1-1; D perhaps matches TRBD1 (5 bases). CDR3 size: 12 residues. V was clipped by 5 bases and J by 7 bases, with 11 bases between them. Germline V lookup: CDR1 MNHEY, CDR2 SVGAGI. For the CDR3, the DNA is TGTGCCAGCAGTACTCGACAGCTTGAAGCTTTCTTT. Amino acid sequence: CASSTRQLEAFF.

The table lists this clonotype with a few counts. This chain connects TRBV6-5 to TRBJ2-3; tentatively, D is TRBD1 or TRBD2 (5 bases each). Germline CDR1 is MNHEY and CDR2 is SVGAGI. The V gene lost 0 bases and the J gene lost 1 base, with 14 bases spanning the gap. This CDR3 region has 17 residues. CDR3 in DNA: TGTGCCAGCAGTTACTCGATACGTGGGGGACGCACAGATACGCAGTATTTT. Its protein product is CASSYSIRGGRTDTQYF.

This clonotype was detected ten times or more. The CDR3 DNA reads as TGTGCCAGCAGCGTGGGAATTGAGAACTATGGCTACACCTTC. It specifies CASSVGIENYGYTF. The chain recombines TRBV9 with TRBJ1-2; no clear D. This CDR3 is 14 amino acids long. Germline V CDR1 and CDR2: SGDLS, YYNGEE. With 2 bases removed from V and 2 bases from J, the gap between germline ends came to 10 bases.

Only a few counts were recorded for this clonotype. The chain links TRBV20-1 to TRBJ2-2; 9 bases are a match to TRBD2. Germline CDR1 is DFQATT and CDR2 is SNEGSKA (reference sequence). CDR3 length: 14 residues. After removal of 4 bases from V and 1 base from J, the junction contained 1 base not matched to a gene. The CDR3 coding sequence is TGCAGTGCTAAGACTAGCGGGAACACCGGGGAGCTGTTTTTT. It is translated as CSAKTSGNTGELFF.

This chain connects TRBV7-6 to TRBJ1-6; D is perhaps TRBD1 (6 bases). The germline V and J ends were trimmed by 0 bases and 5 bases, with 14 bases remaining between them. CDR1 is SGHVS, CDR2 FNYEAQ, per germline. The CDR3 is 17 amino acids. The CDR3 DNA reads TGTGCCAGCAGCTTAGCGCTGGGGGGCAGGAATAATTCACCCCTCCACTTT. The encoded protein is CASSLALGGRNNSPLHF.

There are many counts of this clonotype. This chain joins TRBV5-1 and TRBJ1-1, with D possibly being TRBD1 (5 bases). Trimming shortened V by 3 bases and J by 1 base, and 13 bases separated the two germline ends. Germline loops: CDR1 SGHRS, CDR2 YFSETQ. The CDR3 is 15 amino acids. The CDR3 region has the DNA TGCGCCAGCAGCTGGACTTGGGGGAAGAACACTGAAGCTTTCTTT. Its translation: CASSWTWGKNTEAFF.

The CDR3 nucleotides read TGTGCCAGCAGATCTAGCGGGAGAGCGAATGAGCAGTTCTTC. This codes for CASRSSGRANEQFF. V is TRBV12-3 or TRBV12-4 and J is TRBJ2-1; 10 bases align to TRBD2. V shed 6 bases and J 7 bases; nucleotides not matched to a gene: 6. CDR3 length: 14 amino acids.

This clonotype was seen repeatedly, ten times or more. The chain combines TRBV12-3 or TRBV12-4 with TRBJ1-6; D perhaps matches TRBD1 (5 bases). CDR3 length equals 15 residues. Trimming left V 4 bases short and J 8 bases short, with 15 bases between. DNA for the CDR3: TGTGCCAGCAGTTACGTCGGGGGAGCGCATTCACCCCTCCACTTT. The encoded protein is CASSYVGGAHSPLHF.

J is TRBJ2-1 and V is TRBV11-1, with D uncertain. The CDR3 contains 11 residues. Trimming took off 0 bases at V and 13 bases at J, with 7 bases between the two ends. Germline V gene sequence: CDR1 SGHAT, CDR2 FQDESV (reference sequence). The CDR3 DNA sequence: TGTGCCAGCAGCTTAGCCGAGGAACAGTTCTTC. This translates into CASSLAEEQFF.

There are many counts of this clonotype. Here the CDR3 DNA reads TGTGCCAGCATTCCAGCGGGAGGAGGAACAGATACGCAGTATTTT. Its protein product is CASIPAGGGTDTQYF. The genes are TRBV6-5 and TRBJ2-3, with 9 positions matching TRBD2. The junction had 8 bases not matched to a gene; V was cut back by 7 bases and J by 3 bases. The CDR3 has 15 residues. Germline-derived CDR1 and CDR2 are MNHEY and SVGAGI.

This rearrangement joins TRBV7-2 to TRBJ2-1, with D unclear. This CDR3 is 14 amino acids long. V gave up 2 bases and J gave up 5 bases, with 10 bases separating them. Germline CDR1 and CDR2: SGHTA and FQGNSA. In nucleotides, the CDR3 is TGTGCCAGCAGCTTACCGACACCGAACAATGAGCAGTTCTTC. Residues: CASSLPTPNNEQFF.

V is TRBV6-2 or TRBV6-3 and J is TRBJ2-7; perhaps TRBD1 as D (6 bases). Trimming removed 5 bases at V and 7 bases at J, with 12 bases between. CDR1 is MNHEY, CDR2 SVGEGT, per germline. This CDR3 contains 12 residues. The CDR3 DNA is TGTGCCAGCAGTCGAGGTGACAGGGAGCAGTACGTC. Its translation: CASSRGDREQYV.

This clonotype was detected many times. The chain recombines TRBV27 with TRBJ2-7; unclear D gene. Germline lookup yields CDR1 MNHEY and CDR2 SMNVEV (reference sequence). The CDR3 sequence is 14 residues long. V was cut by 2 bases and J by 5 bases, with 13 bases left in between. The CDR3 DNA is TGTGCCAGCAGTTTAGAGTCGGGTATTGACGAGCAGTACGTC. It codes for CASSLESGIDEQYV.

The V call is TRBV5-4, the J call TRBJ2-3; no firm D call. The CDR3 loop spans 15 amino acids. Germline-derived CDR1 and CDR2 are SGHNT and YYREEE (reference sequence). V lost 4 bases, J lost 0 bases, and 12 bases lay in between. In nucleotides, the CDR3 is TGTGCCAGCAGCCTGACCCCGGCCAGCACAGATACGCAGTATTTT. This sequence encodes CASSLTPASTDTQYF.

This clonotype was observed a few times. This chain uses TRBV5-4 with TRBJ2-1; TRBD2 matches 12 bases. V trimming: 4 bases; J trimming: 9 bases; junction bases outside the gene matches: 8. The CDR3 is made up of 15 amino acids. Germline CDR1 SGHNT, CDR2 YYREEE (reference sequence). The DNA for the CDR3 is TGTGCCAGCAGCGGCGGACTAGCGGGATTCGCTGAGCAGTTCTTC. Its protein is CASSGGLAGFAEQFF.

This clonotype was found many times. The chain recombines TRBV15 with TRBJ2-1; D perhaps matches TRBD2 (6 bases). The CDR3 has 12 amino acids. V lost 2 bases to trimming and J lost 10 bases, with 9 bases between them. CDR1 is LNHNV and CDR2 is YYDKDF in the germline V gene (reference sequence). The chain's CDR3 is CATSRMLAEQFF. In DNA, the CDR3 is TGTGCCACCAGCAGAATGCTAGCGGAGCAGTTCTTC.

This clonotype was seen many times. The J gene is TRBJ1-5, the V gene TRBV28; the D is unclear. The CDR3 loop spans 12 amino acids. The germline V gene encodes CDR1 MDHEN and CDR2 SYDVKM. Trimming removed 2 bases at V and 6 bases at J, with 5 bases between. The CDR3 coding sequence is TGTGCCAGCAGTTTACGGCGTCAGCCCCAGCATTTT. Translated, it gives CASSLRRQPQHF.

This clonotype was seen a handful of times. The rearrangement links TRBV3-1 to TRBJ2-1; D is perhaps TRBD2 (6 bases). V dropped 3 bases and J dropped 5 bases, with 8 bases sitting between them. Germline V gene lookup returns CDR1 LGHDT and CDR2 YNNKEL (reference sequence). The length of the CDR3 is 13 residues. The CDR3 nucleotides are TGTGCCAGCAGCCAGAGGAGGGACAATGAGCAGTTCTTC. Amino acid sequence: CASSQRRDNEQFF.

The chain couples TRBV2 to TRBJ1-1; D ambiguous. The germline V gene has CDR1 SNHLY and CDR2 FYNNEI. Trimming left V 3 bases short and J 4 bases short, with 15 bases between. This CDR3 has 15 residues. The CDR3 DNA reads TGTGCCAGCAGTGACGCCGGGTCTATGAGCACTGAAGCTTTCTTT. Protein: CASSDAGSMSTEAFF.

This clonotype came up a few times. J is TRBJ2-2 and V is TRBV28; perhaps TRBD2 as D (6 bases). The germline gives CDR1 MDHEN, CDR2 SYDVKM. V lost 10 bases and J 4 bases, leaving 22 bases between the germline ends. CDR3 size: 16 residues. This CDR3 reads CATRRGGTTGTGELFF. The DNA of the CDR3 is TGTGCCACCCGGAGGGGCGGGACGACCGGCACCGGGGAGCTGTTTTTT.

V usage is TRBV20-1 and J usage is TRBJ1-1; the match to TRBD1 covers 9 bases. The length of the CDR3 is 12 residues. The V gene end was trimmed by 5 bases and the J gene end by 5 bases; junction bases not matched to a gene: 3. CDR1 is DFQATT and CDR2 is SNEGSKA in the germline V gene (reference sequence). The CDR3 protein is CSADDRGTEAFF. The CDR3 bases are TGCAGTGCTGACGACAGGGGGACTGAAGCTTTCTTT.

The chain carries TRBV28 and TRBJ2-3; D not certain. Germline loops: CDR1 MDHEN, CDR2 SYDVKM. The CDR3 spans 11 residues. V lost 6 bases and J lost 5, with 6 bases in between. Here the CDR3 reads CASSKIDTQYF. DNA for the CDR3: TGTGCCAGCAGCAAAATAGATACGCAGTATTTT.

J is TRBJ2-7 and V is TRBV7-9; 12 bases are a match to TRBD2. CDR3 length equals 16 residues. Germline loops: CDR1 SEHNR, CDR2 FQNEAQ (reference sequence). J gave up 3 bases and V 5 bases, and 8 bases lay outside the gene matches. The CDR3 DNA sequence: TGTGCCAGCAGCGCCCTAACTAGCGGGAGGTTCTACGAGCAGTACTTC. Translated, it gives CASSALTSGRFYEQYF.